This T cell receptor (beta chain) emerged from a study of blood T cell repertoires in COVID-19. About the study: Samples came from the United States, Italy and Spain, spanning acute and convalescent COVID-19. In each case, the material was cDNA or gDNA derived from T cells, B-cell-depleted T cells, or PBMCs.

The CDR3 spans 15 residues. Participants were aged roughly 18 to 90 years, lived in 20 to 30 US areas, and enrolled virtually. In the original workflow: Amplification of reference gene primers provided the estimated nucleated cell counts. Sequenced by immunoSEQ multiplex PCR; TCRdb stores in-frame clones only, minus some. V and J calls and clone size are copied from that table; D and trimming were computed from the DNA. The table includes 250,000 to 350,000 clones, 90% detected once. The sequencing input was PBMCs or T cells enriched from blood (not recorded which). This rearrangement joins TRBV21-1 to TRBJ1-1. TRBV21-1 is a documented pseudogene. The TCR comes from a woman aged 18-29 years with acute COVID-19. The CDR3 DNA is TGTGCCAGCAGCAAAGGGCCCCCATCGGGCACTGAAGCTTTCTTT. Amino acids: CASSKGPPSGTEAFF.